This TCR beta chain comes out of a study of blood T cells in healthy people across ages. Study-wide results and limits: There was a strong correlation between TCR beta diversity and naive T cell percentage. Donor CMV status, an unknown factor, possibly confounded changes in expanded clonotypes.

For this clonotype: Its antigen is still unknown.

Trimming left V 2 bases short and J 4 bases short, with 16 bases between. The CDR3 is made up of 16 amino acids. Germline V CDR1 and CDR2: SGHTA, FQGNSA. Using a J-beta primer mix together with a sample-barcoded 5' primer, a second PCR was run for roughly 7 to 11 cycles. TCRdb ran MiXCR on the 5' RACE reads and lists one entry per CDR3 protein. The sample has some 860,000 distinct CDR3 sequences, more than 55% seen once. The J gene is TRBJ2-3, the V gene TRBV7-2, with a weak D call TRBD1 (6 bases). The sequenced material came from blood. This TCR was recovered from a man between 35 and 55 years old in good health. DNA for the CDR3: TGTGCCAGCAGCTTATATGGAACAGGGATGGCAGATACGCAGTATTTT. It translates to CASSLYGTGMADTQYF.